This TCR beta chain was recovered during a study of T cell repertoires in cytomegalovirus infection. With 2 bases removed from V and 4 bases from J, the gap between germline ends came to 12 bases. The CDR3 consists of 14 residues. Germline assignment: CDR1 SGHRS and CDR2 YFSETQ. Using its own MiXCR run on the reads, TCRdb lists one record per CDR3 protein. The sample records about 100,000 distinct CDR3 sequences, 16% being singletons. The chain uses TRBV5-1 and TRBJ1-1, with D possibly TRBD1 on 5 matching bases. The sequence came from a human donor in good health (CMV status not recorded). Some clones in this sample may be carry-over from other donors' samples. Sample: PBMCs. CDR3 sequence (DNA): TGCGCCAGCAGCTTACCTACTCAGGGCACTGAAGCTTTCTTT. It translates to CASSLPTQGTEAFF.